This T cell receptor (beta chain) was identified during a study of technical replicates of blood from several donors. Germline lookup yields CDR1 MNHNS and CDR2 SASEGT. The ends were cut back, 2 bases at V and 2 bases at J, with 16 bases in the middle. There are 17 residues in the CDR3. Sequencing used immunoSEQ multiplex PCR; TCRdb keeps in-frame clones, though not all of them. In the table there are 85,000 to 100,000 clones, 95% of which are singletons. This TCR was recovered from a human donor in good health. The chain uses TRBV6-1 and TRBJ1-5; D might be TRBD1 (5 bases). What was sequenced was T cells isolated from PBMCs. The CDR3 region is CASSENWGDWGNQPQHF. CDR3 nucleotide sequence: TGTGCCAGCAGTGAAAATTGGGGGGATTGGGGCAATCAGCCCCAGCATTTT.